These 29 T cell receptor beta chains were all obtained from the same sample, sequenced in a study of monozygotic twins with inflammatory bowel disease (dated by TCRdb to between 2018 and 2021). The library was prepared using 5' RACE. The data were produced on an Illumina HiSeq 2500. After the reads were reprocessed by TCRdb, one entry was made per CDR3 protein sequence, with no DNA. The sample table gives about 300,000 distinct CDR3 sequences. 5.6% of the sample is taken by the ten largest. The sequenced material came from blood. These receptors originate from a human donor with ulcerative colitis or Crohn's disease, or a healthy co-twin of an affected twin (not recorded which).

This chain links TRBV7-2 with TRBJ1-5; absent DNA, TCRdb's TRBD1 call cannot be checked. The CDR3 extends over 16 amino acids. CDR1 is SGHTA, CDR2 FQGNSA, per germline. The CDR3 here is CASSPVISGKGQPQHF.

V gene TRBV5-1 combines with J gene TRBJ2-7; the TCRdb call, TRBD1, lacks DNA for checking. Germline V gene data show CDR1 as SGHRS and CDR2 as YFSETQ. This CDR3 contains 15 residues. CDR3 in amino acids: CASSGGTGSFDEQYF.

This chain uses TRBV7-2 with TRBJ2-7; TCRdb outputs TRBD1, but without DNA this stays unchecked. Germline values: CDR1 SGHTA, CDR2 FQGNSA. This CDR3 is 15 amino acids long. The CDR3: CASSPSGTGGGEQYF.

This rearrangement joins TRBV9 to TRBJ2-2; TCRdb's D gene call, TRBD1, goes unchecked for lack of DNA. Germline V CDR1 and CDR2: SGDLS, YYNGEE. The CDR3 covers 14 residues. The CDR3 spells CASSVVPATGELFF.

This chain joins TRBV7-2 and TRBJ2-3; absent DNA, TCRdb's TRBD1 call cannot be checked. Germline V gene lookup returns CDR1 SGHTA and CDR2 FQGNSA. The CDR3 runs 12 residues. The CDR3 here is CASTGGTDTQYF.

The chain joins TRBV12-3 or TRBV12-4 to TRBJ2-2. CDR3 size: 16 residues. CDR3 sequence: CASSSNTGRNTGELFF.

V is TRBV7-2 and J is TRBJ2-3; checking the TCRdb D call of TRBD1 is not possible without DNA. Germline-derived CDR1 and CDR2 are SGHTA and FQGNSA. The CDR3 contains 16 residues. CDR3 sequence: CASSGRRSAHRDTQYF.

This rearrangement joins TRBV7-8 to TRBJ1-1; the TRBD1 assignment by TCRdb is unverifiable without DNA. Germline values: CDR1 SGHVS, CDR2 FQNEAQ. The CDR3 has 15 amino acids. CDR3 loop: CASSLVRGQGTEAFF.

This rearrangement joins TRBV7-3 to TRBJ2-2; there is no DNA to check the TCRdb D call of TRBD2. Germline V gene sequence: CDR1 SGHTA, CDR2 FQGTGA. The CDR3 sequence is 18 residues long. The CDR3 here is CASSLRLAGGKNTGELFF.

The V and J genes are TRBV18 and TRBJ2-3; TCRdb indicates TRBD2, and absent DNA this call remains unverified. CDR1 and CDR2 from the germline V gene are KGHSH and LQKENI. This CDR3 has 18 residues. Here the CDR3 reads CASSPPGSGGPAVDTQYF.

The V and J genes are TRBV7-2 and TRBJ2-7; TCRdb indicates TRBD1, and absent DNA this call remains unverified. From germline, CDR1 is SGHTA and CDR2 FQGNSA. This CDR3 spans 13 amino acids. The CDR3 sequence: CASSGTGDREQYF.

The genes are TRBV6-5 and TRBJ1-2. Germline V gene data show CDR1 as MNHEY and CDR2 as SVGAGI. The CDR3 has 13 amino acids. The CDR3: CASSQTQAGGYTF.

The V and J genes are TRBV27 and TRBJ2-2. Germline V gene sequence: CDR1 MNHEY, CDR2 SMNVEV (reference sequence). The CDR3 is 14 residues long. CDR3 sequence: CASSFSWDTGELFF.

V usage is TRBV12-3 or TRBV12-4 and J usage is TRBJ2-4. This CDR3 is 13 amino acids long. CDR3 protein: CASSTSSLTIQYF.

CDR3 in amino acids: CATSRGGFNYGYTF. The chain joins TRBV15 to TRBJ1-2. Germline CDR1 reads LNHNV; CDR2 reads YYDKDF (reference sequence). The CDR3 length is 14 residues.

CDR3 loop: CASRSRHGNRLLVNGYTF. The V call is TRBV12-2, the J call TRBJ1-2. TRBV12-2 is recorded as a pseudogene. The CDR3 has 18 amino acids.

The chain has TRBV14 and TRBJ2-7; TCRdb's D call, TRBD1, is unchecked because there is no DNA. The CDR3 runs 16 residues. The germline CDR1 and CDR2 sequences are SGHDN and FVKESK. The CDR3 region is CASSQDPGTGQFGQYF.

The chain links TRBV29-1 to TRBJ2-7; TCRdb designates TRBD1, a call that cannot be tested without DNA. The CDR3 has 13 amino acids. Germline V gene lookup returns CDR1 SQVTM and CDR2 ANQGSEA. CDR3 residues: CSRRTGGLCEQYF.

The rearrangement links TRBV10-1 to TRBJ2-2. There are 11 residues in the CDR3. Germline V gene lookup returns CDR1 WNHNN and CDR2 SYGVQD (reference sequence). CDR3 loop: CASRGTGELFF.

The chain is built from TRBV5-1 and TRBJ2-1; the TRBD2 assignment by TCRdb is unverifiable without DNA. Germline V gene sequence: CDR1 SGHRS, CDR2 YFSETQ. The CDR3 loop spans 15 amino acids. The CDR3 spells CASRMGLAGHNEQFF.

The CDR3 region is CASSLEPGHHEQYF. The chain employs TRBV7-2 and TRBJ2-7; there is no DNA to check the TCRdb D call of TRBD1. CDR3 length equals 14 residues. Germline CDR1 SGHTA, CDR2 FQGNSA.

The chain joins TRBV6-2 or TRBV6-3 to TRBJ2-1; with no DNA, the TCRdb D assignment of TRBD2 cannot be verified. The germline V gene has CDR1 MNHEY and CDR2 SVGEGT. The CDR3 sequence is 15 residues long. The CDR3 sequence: CASSYSWDLDNEQFF.

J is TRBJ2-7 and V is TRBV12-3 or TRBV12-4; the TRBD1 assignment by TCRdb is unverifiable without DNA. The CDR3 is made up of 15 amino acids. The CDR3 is CASREGQGAFYEQYF.

CDR3 residues: CASSLSMSIQYF. The chain employs TRBV28 and TRBJ2-4. The CDR3 extends over 12 amino acids. The V gene's germline CDR1 is MDHEN and CDR2 SYDVKM. The full variable domain, in which reference TRBV28 and TRBJ2-4 provide the parts outside the CDR3, is DVKVTQSSRYLVKRTGEKVFLECVQDMDHENMFWYRQDPGLGLRLIYFSYDVKMKEKGDIPEGYSVSREKKERFSLILESASTNQTSMYLCASSLSMSIQYFGAGTRLSVL.

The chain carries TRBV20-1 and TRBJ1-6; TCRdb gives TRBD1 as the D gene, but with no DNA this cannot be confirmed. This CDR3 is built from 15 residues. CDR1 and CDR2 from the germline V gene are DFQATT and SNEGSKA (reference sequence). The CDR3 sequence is CSVLRGGTYNSPLHF.

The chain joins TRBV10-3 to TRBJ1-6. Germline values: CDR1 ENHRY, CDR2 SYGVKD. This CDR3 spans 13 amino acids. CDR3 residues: CATRGVSNSPLHF.

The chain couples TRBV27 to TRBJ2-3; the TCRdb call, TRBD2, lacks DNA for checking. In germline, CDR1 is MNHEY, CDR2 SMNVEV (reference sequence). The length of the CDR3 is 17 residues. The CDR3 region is CASSSYQLAGGLNTQYF.

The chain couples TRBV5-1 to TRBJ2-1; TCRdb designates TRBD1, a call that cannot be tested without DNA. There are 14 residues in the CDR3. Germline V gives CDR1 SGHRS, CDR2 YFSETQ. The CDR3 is CASSQDREINEQFF.

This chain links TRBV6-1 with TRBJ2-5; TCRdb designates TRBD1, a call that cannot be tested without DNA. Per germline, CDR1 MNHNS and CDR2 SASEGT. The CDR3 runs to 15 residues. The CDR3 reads CASSPLTLSLETQYF.